This T cell receptor (beta chain) came from a study of blood T cell repertoires in COVID-19. Study in general: COVID-19 samples collected from the United States, Italy and Spain covered acute and convalescent phases. PBMCs, B-cell-depleted T cells, or T cells provided the cDNA or gDNA that made up the material.

With V trimmed by 7 bases and J by 9 bases, 12 bases remained unmatched. CDR1 and CDR2 (germline): SGHNT, YENEEA. The CDR3 has 14 amino acids. This table comes from immunoSEQ multiplex PCR, and its TCRdb copy is limited to in-frame clones, with some not included. The repertoire holds a few hundred thousand clones, with less than 90% as singletons. Recovered Cohort 3 donors showed two negative PCRs, clearance, or symptom resolution. The sample holds a few counts of this clone. This rearrangement joins TRBV11-3 to TRBJ2-1, with 7 positions matching TRBD1. Sequencing was performed on PBMCs or T cells enriched from blood (not recorded which). The TCR comes from a woman aged 45-59 years who had recovered from COVID-19. The CDR3: CASTKVGGEGEQFF. In DNA, the CDR3 is TGTGCCAGCACCAAGGTAGGGGGCGAGGGTGAGCAGTTCTTC.